A single sample is the source of the 2 T cell receptor beta chains below, sequenced in a study of blood T cell repertoires in COVID-19. Sequenced by immunoSEQ multiplex PCR; TCRdb stores in-frame clones only, minus some. The repertoire has fewer than 150,000 clones, about four fifths of them found once; the top ten carry roughly 8.6%. The sequenced material came from peripheral blood. The receptor source for this set is a woman older than 75 in a cohort sampled during active or convalescent COVID-19.

The chain combines TRBV4-1 with TRBJ1-5; D unclear. The CDR3 runs 15 residues. V was clipped by 4 bases and J by 6 bases, with 16 bases between them. In germline, CDR1 is MGHRA, CDR2 YSYEKL. CDR3 region: CASSRTGLLSQPQHF. CDR3 in DNA: TGCGCCAGCAGCCGAACGGGTTTGCTAAGTCAGCCCCAGCATTTT.

The genes are TRBV3-1 (or the pseudogene TRBV3-2) and TRBJ2-2, with D unclear. This CDR3 has 13 residues. CDR1 and CDR2 from the germline V gene are LGHDT and YNNKEL (reference sequence). Deletions cut 3 bases from V and 6 bases from J, with 8 bases between. CDR3 nucleotide sequence: TGTGCCAGCAGCCATTTGGCCGCCGGGGAGCTGTTTTTT. Protein sequence: CASSHLAAGELFF.